The rows below give T cell receptor beta chains drawn from one sample of a study of blood T cell repertoires in COVID-19. Repertoires were generated with immunoSEQ multiplex PCR, while TCRdb's copy carries only in-frame clones and drops some. Of about 35,000 clones listed, approximately 87% are singletons. Sequencing input: peripheral blood. The receptors come from a man at least 80 years old with active COVID-19. CDR3s include the opening cysteine and the closing phenylalanine or tryptophan. Each record gives: J gene, D gene, clone size, V gene, CDR3 length, CDR3 DNA, CDR3 protein. The D gene is left open where the match is weak. Expanded clones get a size class; other rows say once, few or many, or leave the size out.

j_call: TRBJ2-6
d_call: NA
clone_size: NA
v_call: TRBV18
cdr3_length: 19
cdr3_nt: TGTGCCAGCTCACCAGGTTATCTAAACCCCAACTCTGGGGCCAACGTCCTGACTTTC
cdr3_aa: CASSPGYLNPNSGANVLTF

j_call: TRBJ1-4
d_call: NA
clone_size: NA
v_call: TRBV6-5
cdr3_length: 14
cdr3_nt: TGTGCCACCTCAGATCCCCGACAGTTTGAAAAACTGTTTTTT
cdr3_aa: CATSDPRQFEKLFF

j_call: TRBJ2-1
d_call: TRBD2
clone_size: NA
v_call: TRBV4-3
cdr3_length: 18
cdr3_nt: TGCGCCAGCAGCCGCCTAGGGACTAGCGGGCCCTCCTACAATGAGCAGTTCTTC
cdr3_aa: CASSRLGTSGPSYNEQFF

j_call: TRBJ2-7
d_call: TRBD2
clone_size: NA
v_call: TRBV5-1
cdr3_length: 13
cdr3_nt: TGCGCCAGCAGCCGGGAGGACGGGGGAGTAGAGTACTTC
cdr3_aa: CASSREDGGVEYF

j_call: TRBJ1-2
d_call: NA
clone_size: NA
v_call: TRBV3-1/TRBV3-2
cdr3_length: 17
cdr3_nt: TGTGCCAGCAGCCAAGTAGCAGGGACATGGGCTAACTATGGCTACACCTTC
cdr3_aa: CASSQVAGTWANYGYTF

j_call: TRBJ2-7
d_call: NA
clone_size: NA
v_call: TRBV28
cdr3_length: 16
cdr3_nt: TGTGCCAGCATCTCTGGGGGCGGGTCCGGCTCCTACGAGCAGTACTTC
cdr3_aa: CASISGGGSGSYEQYF

j_call: TRBJ2-5
d_call: TRBD2
clone_size: NA
v_call: TRBV6-6
cdr3_length: 15
cdr3_nt: TGTGCCAGCAGTTACCCTGCTAGCGGAGGGGAGACCCAGTACTTC
cdr3_aa: CASSYPASGGETQYF

j_call: TRBJ2-2
d_call: TRBD1
clone_size: NA
v_call: TRBV19
cdr3_length: 19
cdr3_nt: TGTGCCAGTAGTATTCGAGGGGGGGACAGGGTACGGAACACCGGGGAGCTGTTTTTT
cdr3_aa: CASSIRGGDRVRNTGELFF

j_call: TRBJ2-7
d_call: NA
clone_size: few
v_call: TRBV27
cdr3_length: 14
cdr3_nt: TGTGCCAGCAGTTTCGTCCAAGGGGGGGACGAGCAGTACTTC
cdr3_aa: CASSFVQGGDEQYF

j_call: TRBJ2-7
d_call: NA
clone_size: NA
v_call: TRBV27
cdr3_length: 16
cdr3_nt: TGTGCCAGCTCGCGGAGGGGGGACAGTGGTCCCTACGAGCAGTACTTC
cdr3_aa: CASSRRGDSGPYEQYF

j_call: TRBJ2-3
d_call: NA
clone_size: NA
v_call: TRBV21-1
cdr3_length: 16
cdr3_nt: TGTGCCTGTCCACCCGCCGAGAGGTCCCCTGCAGATACGCAGTATTTT
cdr3_aa: CACPPAERSPADTQYF

j_call: TRBJ2-3
d_call: TRBD2
clone_size: NA
v_call: TRBV9
cdr3_length: 15
cdr3_nt: TGTGCCAGCAGCCCCAGGTCTGCGGGAGAAGATACGCAGTATTTT
cdr3_aa: CASSPRSAGEDTQYF

j_call: TRBJ2-5
d_call: TRBD1
clone_size: NA
v_call: TRBV5-1
cdr3_length: 15
cdr3_nt: TGCGCCAGCAGCTCGGACAGGGTGGGTCAAGAGACCCAGTACTTC
cdr3_aa: CASSSDRVGQETQYF

j_call: TRBJ2-1
d_call: TRBD2
clone_size: NA
v_call: TRBV4-2
cdr3_length: 16
cdr3_nt: TGTGCCAGCAGCCCGACCACTAGCGGGAGGGCCCATGAGCAGTTCTTC
cdr3_aa: CASSPTTSGRAHEQFF

j_call: TRBJ1-5
d_call: NA
clone_size: NA
v_call: TRBV6-2/TRBV6-3
cdr3_length: 16
cdr3_nt: TGTGCCAGCAGTTACTCATCGGGTGCGGGAGGACAGCCCCAGCATTTT
cdr3_aa: CASSYSSGAGGQPQHF

j_call: TRBJ2-7
d_call: TRBD2
clone_size: NA
v_call: TRBV7-9
cdr3_length: 13
cdr3_nt: TGTGCCAGCAGCTTCAGCGGGAGTAACGAGCAGTACTTC
cdr3_aa: CASSFSGSNEQYF

j_call: TRBJ2-2
d_call: NA
clone_size: NA
v_call: TRBV15
cdr3_length: 17
cdr3_nt: TGTGCCACCAGCAGGTCGACGCCGGCAGGAAACACCGGGGAGCTGTTTTTT
cdr3_aa: CATSRSTPAGNTGELFF

j_call: TRBJ2-4
d_call: NA
clone_size: NA
v_call: TRBV7-2
cdr3_length: 15
cdr3_nt: TGTGCCAGCAGCCCTTACAAGGGGGGGGGAAACATTCAGTACTTC
cdr3_aa: CASSPYKGGGNIQYF

j_call: TRBJ2-5
d_call: NA
clone_size: NA
v_call: TRBV7-2
cdr3_length: 16
cdr3_nt: TGTGCCAGCAGCTTAGTACCGGGAGCCATACAAGAGACCCAGTACTTC
cdr3_aa: CASSLVPGAIQETQYF

j_call: TRBJ2-1
d_call: NA
clone_size: NA
v_call: TRBV4-3
cdr3_length: 14
cdr3_nt: TGCGCCAGCAGCCGGGAGAAGACCCTCAATGAGCAGTTCTTC
cdr3_aa: CASSREKTLNEQFF

j_call: TRBJ2-3
d_call: TRBD1
clone_size: NA
v_call: TRBV7-8
cdr3_length: 15
cdr3_nt: TGTGCCAGCAGCTTTCGCCGACAGGGGACAGATACGCAGTATTTT
cdr3_aa: CASSFRRQGTDTQYF

j_call: TRBJ2-7
d_call: NA
clone_size: NA
v_call: TRBV7-2
cdr3_length: 14
cdr3_nt: TGTGCCAGCAGCTTCCAAGGACTGGCCTACGAGCAGTACTTC
cdr3_aa: CASSFQGLAYEQYF

j_call: TRBJ1-4
d_call: TRBD1
clone_size: NA
v_call: TRBV18
cdr3_length: 14
cdr3_nt: TGTGCCAGCTCACCGCGACAGGGGGATGAAAAACTGTTTTTT
cdr3_aa: CASSPRQGDEKLFF

j_call: TRBJ2-7
d_call: TRBD2
clone_size: NA
v_call: TRBV27
cdr3_length: 17
cdr3_nt: TGTGCCAGCAGTTTATTGGGTTACGGACTAGCGGGCTACGAGCAGTACTTC
cdr3_aa: CASSLLGYGLAGYEQYF

j_call: TRBJ2-5
d_call: NA
clone_size: NA
v_call: TRBV7-2
cdr3_length: 15
cdr3_nt: TGTGCCAGCAGCTTACGCAGTAGCAGCCAAGAGACCCAGTACTTC
cdr3_aa: CASSLRSSSQETQYF

j_call: TRBJ2-1
d_call: TRBD2
clone_size: NA
v_call: TRBV11-3
cdr3_length: 15
cdr3_nt: TGTGCCAGCAGCCCACGGACTAGCGACTACAATGAGCAGTTCTTC
cdr3_aa: CASSPRTSDYNEQFF

j_call: TRBJ1-1
d_call: NA
clone_size: NA
v_call: TRBV6-1
cdr3_length: 13
cdr3_nt: TGTGCCAGCAGTGAACAGGACTTAAGGGAAGCTTTCTTT
cdr3_aa: CASSEQDLREAFF

j_call: TRBJ1-2
d_call: NA
clone_size: NA
v_call: TRBV10-1
cdr3_length: 20
cdr3_nt: TGCGCCAGCACCAAAGGGGTAAAAGGAAGGCGCAGTAACGGCGTGTATGGCTACACCTTC
cdr3_aa: CASTKGVKGRRSNGVYGYTF

j_call: TRBJ2-7
d_call: NA
clone_size: NA
v_call: TRBV6-6
cdr3_length: 14
cdr3_nt: TGTGCCAGCAGGGATCAGGGTTGGCCCTACGAGCAGTACTTC
cdr3_aa: CASRDQGWPYEQYF

j_call: TRBJ1-6
d_call: NA
clone_size: NA
v_call: TRBV6-5
cdr3_length: 15
cdr3_nt: TGTGCCAGCAGTTACGCAGGGAGGGGATACTCACCCCTCCACTTT
cdr3_aa: CASSYAGRGYSPLHF

j_call: TRBJ2-2
d_call: NA
clone_size: NA
v_call: TRBV7-8
cdr3_length: 14
cdr3_nt: TGTGCCAGCAGCTTAGGCAGGGCGACCGGGGAGCTGTTTTTT
cdr3_aa: CASSLGRATGELFF

j_call: TRBJ1-5
d_call: TRBD1
clone_size: NA
v_call: TRBV28
cdr3_length: 14
cdr3_nt: TGTGCCAGCAGTTTAAATTACAGGGGTCAGCCCCAGCATTTT
cdr3_aa: CASSLNYRGQPQHF

j_call: TRBJ2-5
d_call: NA
clone_size: NA
v_call: TRBV7-2
cdr3_length: 13
cdr3_nt: TGTGCCAGCAGCTTCCTGGACAAGCAGACCCAGTACTTC
cdr3_aa: CASSFLDKQTQYF

j_call: TRBJ1-5
d_call: TRBD1
clone_size: NA
v_call: TRBV7-9
cdr3_length: 15
cdr3_nt: TGTGCCAGCAGCTTAGGACAGGGGGCTGGTCAGCCCCAGCATTTT
cdr3_aa: CASSLGQGAGQPQHF

j_call: TRBJ1-1
d_call: NA
clone_size: NA
v_call: TRBV29-1
cdr3_length: 10
cdr3_nt: TGCAGCGCCCGACAGAATGAAGCTTTCTTT
cdr3_aa: CSARQNEAFF

j_call: TRBJ1-1
d_call: NA
clone_size: NA
v_call: TRBV6-2/TRBV6-3
cdr3_length: 14
cdr3_nt: TGTGCCAGCAGTTATCTTGCGTCCTTCATTGAAGCTTTCTTT
cdr3_aa: CASSYLASFIEAFF

j_call: TRBJ2-3
d_call: TRBD2
clone_size: NA
v_call: TRBV5-1
cdr3_length: 16
cdr3_nt: TGCGCCAGCAGCTTGGGGACTAGCGGTTCGGGAGATACGCAGTATTTT
cdr3_aa: CASSLGTSGSGDTQYF

j_call: TRBJ1-6
d_call: NA
clone_size: NA
v_call: TRBV27
cdr3_length: 17
cdr3_nt: TGTGCCAGCAGTTTTATTCCCAAGAGCTCCTATAATTCACCCCTCCACTTT
cdr3_aa: CASSFIPKSSYNSPLHF

j_call: TRBJ2-7
d_call: NA
clone_size: NA
v_call: TRBV4-3
cdr3_length: 14
cdr3_nt: TGCGCCAGCAGCCAAGACAGGGGTTCCTACGAGCAGTACTTC
cdr3_aa: CASSQDRGSYEQYF

j_call: TRBJ2-1
d_call: TRBD2
clone_size: once
v_call: TRBV28
cdr3_length: 14
cdr3_nt: TGTGCCAGTTATGGGACTAGTCGTCCCAATGAGCAGTTCTTC
cdr3_aa: CASYGTSRPNEQFF

j_call: TRBJ2-1
d_call: NA
clone_size: NA
v_call: TRBV24-1
cdr3_length: 11
cdr3_nt: TGTGCCACCAGTCTCTACAATGAGCAGTTCTTC
cdr3_aa: CATSLYNEQFF

j_call: TRBJ2-1
d_call: TRBD2
clone_size: NA
v_call: TRBV25-1
cdr3_length: 17
cdr3_nt: TGTGCCAGCGGCGACTCTAGCGGGATAATCGGGGGAAATGAGCAGTTCTTC
cdr3_aa: CASGDSSGIIGGNEQFF

j_call: TRBJ2-2
d_call: NA
clone_size: once
v_call: TRBV28
cdr3_length: 15
cdr3_nt: TGTGCCAGCAGTTTATTCGTACAGGGCCGGGGGGAGCTGTTTTTT
cdr3_aa: CASSLFVQGRGELFF

j_call: TRBJ2-5
d_call: TRBD2
clone_size: NA
v_call: TRBV5-1
cdr3_length: 14
cdr3_nt: TGCGCCAGCAGCACCGGACTAGCGGGGGAGACCCAGTACTTC
cdr3_aa: CASSTGLAGETQYF

j_call: TRBJ2-2
d_call: NA
clone_size: NA
v_call: TRBV16
cdr3_length: 13
cdr3_nt: TGTGCCAGCAGCCTTCAGAACACCGGGGAGCTGTTTTTT
cdr3_aa: CASSLQNTGELFF

j_call: TRBJ2-1
d_call: TRBD2
clone_size: NA
v_call: TRBV15
cdr3_length: 15
cdr3_nt: TGTGCCACCAGCACCCGCGGGGCGGGAGTGGGTGAGCAGTTCTTC
cdr3_aa: CATSTRGAGVGEQFF

j_call: TRBJ2-5
d_call: TRBD1
clone_size: once
v_call: TRBV18
cdr3_length: 15
cdr3_nt: TGTGCCAGCTCACCAGGGACAGGCCACCGGGGGACCCAGTACTTC
cdr3_aa: CASSPGTGHRGTQYF

j_call: TRBJ2-7
d_call: TRBD2
clone_size: NA
v_call: TRBV11-2
cdr3_length: 15
cdr3_nt: TGTGCCAGCAGCCACCCGCGGGGGGGTGGCTACGAGCAGTACTTC
cdr3_aa: CASSHPRGGGYEQYF

j_call: TRBJ2-5
d_call: NA
clone_size: few
v_call: TRBV6-2/TRBV6-3
cdr3_length: 15
cdr3_nt: TGTGCCAGCAGCGAGCAGGGACTTCCTCAAGAGACCCAGTACTTC
cdr3_aa: CASSEQGLPQETQYF

j_call: TRBJ1-5
d_call: TRBD1
clone_size: NA
v_call: TRBV5-6
cdr3_length: 19
cdr3_nt: TGTGCCAGCAGCTTGGTTTACAGGGGAAGGGATTCCTCTAGTCAGCCCCAGCATTTT
cdr3_aa: CASSLVYRGRDSSSQPQHF

j_call: TRBJ2-1
d_call: NA
clone_size: NA
v_call: TRBV24-1
cdr3_length: 15
cdr3_nt: TGTGCCACCAGTACCCCAGGGGAACTTTACAATGAGCAGTTCTTC
cdr3_aa: CATSTPGELYNEQFF

j_call: TRBJ1-2
d_call: TRBD1
clone_size: few
v_call: TRBV19
cdr3_length: 16
cdr3_nt: TGTGCCAGTAGTACCGAACAGGGGGGTGACGACTATGGCTACACCTTC
cdr3_aa: CASSTEQGGDDYGYTF

j_call: TRBJ1-5
d_call: NA
clone_size: NA
v_call: TRBV3-1/TRBV3-2
cdr3_length: 17
cdr3_nt: TGTGCCAGCAGCGCAAGATTACAGTCCTCTAGCAATCAGCCCCAGCATTTT
cdr3_aa: CASSARLQSSSNQPQHF

j_call: TRBJ2-6
d_call: NA
clone_size: NA
v_call: TRBV28
cdr3_length: 18
cdr3_nt: TGTGCCAGCAGTTTACTCGGGAGTACATCCCCTGGGGCCAACGTCCTGACTTTC
cdr3_aa: CASSLLGSTSPGANVLTF

j_call: TRBJ1-6
d_call: TRBD1
clone_size: NA
v_call: TRBV28
cdr3_length: 14
cdr3_nt: TGTGCCAGCAGTCGTCGGACAGGGGGAAAACCCCTCCACTTT
cdr3_aa: CASSRRTGGKPLHF

j_call: TRBJ2-7
d_call: NA
clone_size: once
v_call: TRBV19
cdr3_length: 15
cdr3_nt: TGTGCCAGTAGTATTACCGGGAGACTATCCTACGAGCAGTACTTC
cdr3_aa: CASSITGRLSYEQYF

j_call: TRBJ1-6
d_call: NA
clone_size: NA
v_call: TRBV10-3
cdr3_length: 15
cdr3_nt: TGTGCCATCAGCTCAACCGGGAGCTATAATTCACCCCTCCACTTT
cdr3_aa: CAISSTGSYNSPLHF

j_call: TRBJ2-7
d_call: NA
clone_size: NA
v_call: TRBV7-9
cdr3_length: 16
cdr3_nt: TGTGCCAGCAGCTCGCTCTGGGGGGTAGGAACCTACGAGCAGTACTTC
cdr3_aa: CASSSLWGVGTYEQYF

j_call: TRBJ2-2
d_call: TRBD1
clone_size: NA
v_call: TRBV5-4
cdr3_length: 16
cdr3_nt: TGTGCCAGCAGCCCTCAGGGGACAGGGCGGGTCGGGGAGCTGTTTTTT
cdr3_aa: CASSPQGTGRVGELFF